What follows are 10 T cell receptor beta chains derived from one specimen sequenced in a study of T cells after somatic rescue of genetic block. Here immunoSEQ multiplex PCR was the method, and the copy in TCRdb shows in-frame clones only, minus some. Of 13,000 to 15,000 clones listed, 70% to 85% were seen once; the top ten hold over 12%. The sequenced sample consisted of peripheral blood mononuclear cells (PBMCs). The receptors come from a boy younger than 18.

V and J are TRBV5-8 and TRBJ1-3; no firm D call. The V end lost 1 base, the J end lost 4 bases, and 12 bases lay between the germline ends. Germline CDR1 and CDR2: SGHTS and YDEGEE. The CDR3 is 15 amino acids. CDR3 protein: CASSLHLETGNTIYF. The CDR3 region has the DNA TGTGCCAGCAGCTTGCACTTGGAAACGGGAAACACCATATATTTT.

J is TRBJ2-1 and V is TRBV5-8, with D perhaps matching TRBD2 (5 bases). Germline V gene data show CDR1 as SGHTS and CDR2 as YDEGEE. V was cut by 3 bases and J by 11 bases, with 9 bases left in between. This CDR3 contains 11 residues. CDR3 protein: CASSWATKQFF. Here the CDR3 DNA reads TGTGCCAGCAGCTGGGCGACTAAGCAGTTCTTC. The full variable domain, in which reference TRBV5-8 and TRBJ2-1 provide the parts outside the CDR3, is EAGVTQSPTHLIKTRGQQATLRCSPISGHTSVYWYQQALGLGLQFLLWYDEGEERNRGNFPPRFSGRQFPNYSSELNVNALELEDSALYLCASSWATKQFFGPGTRLTVL.

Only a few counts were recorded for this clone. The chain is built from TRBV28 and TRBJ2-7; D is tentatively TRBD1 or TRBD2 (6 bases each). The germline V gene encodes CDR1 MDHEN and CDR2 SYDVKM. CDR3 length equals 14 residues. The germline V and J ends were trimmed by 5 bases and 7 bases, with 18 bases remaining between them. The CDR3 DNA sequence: TGTGCCAGCAGTCGCGACCCCGGGGGCCGGGAGCAGTACTTC. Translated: CASSRDPGGREQYF.

The CDR3 DNA reads TGTGCCAGCAGCAAAAAGCGGACAGATACGCAGTATTTT. Encoded protein: CASSKKRTDTQYF. The chain joins TRBV21-1 to TRBJ2-3; the table's D call, TRBD2, has no DNA check behind it. TRBV21-1 is labeled a pseudogene. This CDR3 comprises 13 residues.

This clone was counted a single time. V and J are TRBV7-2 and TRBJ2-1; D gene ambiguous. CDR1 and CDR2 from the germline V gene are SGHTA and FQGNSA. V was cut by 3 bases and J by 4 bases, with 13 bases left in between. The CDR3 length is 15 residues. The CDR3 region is CASSFGQARYNEQFF. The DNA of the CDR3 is TGTGCCAGCAGCTTTGGGCAAGCGAGGTACAATGAGCAGTTCTTC.

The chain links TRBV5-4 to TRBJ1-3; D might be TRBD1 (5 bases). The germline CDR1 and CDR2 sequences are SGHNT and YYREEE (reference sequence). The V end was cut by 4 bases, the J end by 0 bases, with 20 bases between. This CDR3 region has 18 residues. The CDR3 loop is CASSRQWGLWDSGNTIYF. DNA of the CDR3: TGTGCCAGCAGCCGCCAGTGGGGGTTATGGGACTCTGGAAACACCATATATTTT.

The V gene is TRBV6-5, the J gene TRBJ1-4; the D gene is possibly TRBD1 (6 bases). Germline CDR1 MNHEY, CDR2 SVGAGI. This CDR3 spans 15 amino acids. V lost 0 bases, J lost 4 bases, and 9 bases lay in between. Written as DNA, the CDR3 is TGTGCCAGCAGTTACTCGACAGGAATTAATGAAAAACTGTTTTTT. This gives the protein CASSYSTGINEKLFF.

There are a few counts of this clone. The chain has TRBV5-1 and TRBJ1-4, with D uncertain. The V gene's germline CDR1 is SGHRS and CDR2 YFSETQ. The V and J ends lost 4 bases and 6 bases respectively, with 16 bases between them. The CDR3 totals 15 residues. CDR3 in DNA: TGCGCCAGCAGCATAAGGTCTCTGAGAGATGAAAAACTGTTTTTT. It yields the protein CASSIRSLRDEKLFF.

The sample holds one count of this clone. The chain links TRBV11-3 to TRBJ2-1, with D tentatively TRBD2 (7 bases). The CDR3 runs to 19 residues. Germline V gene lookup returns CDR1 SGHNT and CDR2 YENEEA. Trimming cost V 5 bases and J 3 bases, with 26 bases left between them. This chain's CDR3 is CASSPGSGTQALGYNEQFF. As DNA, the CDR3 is TGTGCCAGCAGCCCGGGGAGCGGGACACAGGCTTTGGGCTACAATGAGCAGTTCTTC.

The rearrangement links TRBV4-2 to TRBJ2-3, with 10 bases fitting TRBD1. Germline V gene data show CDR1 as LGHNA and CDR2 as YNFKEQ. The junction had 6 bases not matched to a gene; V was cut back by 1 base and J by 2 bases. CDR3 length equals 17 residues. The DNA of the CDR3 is TGTGCCAGCAGCCAAGTCGGGACAGGGGAGGCCACAGATACGCAGTATTTT. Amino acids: CASSQVGTGEATDTQYF.